The entry that follows covers one TCR beta chain sequence. Its specificity is unknown. Trimming removed 4 bases at V and 4 bases at J, with 7 bases between. From germline, CDR1 is SGHDN and CDR2 FVKESK. This CDR3 spans 13 amino acids. Sequencing was performed with immunoSEQ multiplex PCR; in TCRdb, only in-frame clones are kept and a portion is missing. The table lists about 710,000 clones, 73% of them singletons. From CD4+ cells came CD45RA+ naive and CD45RA-negative memory subsets. The data originate from a study of shared clonotypes between healthy human individuals. For the study at large: Per donor, CD8 memory used one plate, CD8 naive used two, CD4 memory used three and CD4 naive used three. Study findings and constraints: It was observed that about 5% of naive CD4 clonotypes were shared across several donors.

Source material: memory CD4+ T cells sorted from blood. Subset noted: CD45RA-negative fraction. The chain links TRBV14 to TRBJ1-4; D not resolved. The source is a woman in her thirties in good health. The CDR3 DNA reads as TGTGCCAGCAGCCGACGGGTTAATGAAAAACTGTTTTTT. As protein: CASSRRVNEKLFF.